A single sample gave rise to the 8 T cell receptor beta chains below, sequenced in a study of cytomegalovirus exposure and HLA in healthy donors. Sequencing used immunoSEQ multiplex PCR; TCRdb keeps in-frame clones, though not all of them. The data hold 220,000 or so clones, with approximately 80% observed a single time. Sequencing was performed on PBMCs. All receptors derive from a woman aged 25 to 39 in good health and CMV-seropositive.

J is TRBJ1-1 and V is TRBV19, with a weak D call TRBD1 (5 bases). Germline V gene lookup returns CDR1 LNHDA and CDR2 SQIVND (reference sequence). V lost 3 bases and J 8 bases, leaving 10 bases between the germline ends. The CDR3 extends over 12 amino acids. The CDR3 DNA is TGTGCCAGTAGTATCCCAAGGGACGAAGCTTTCTTT. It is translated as CASSIPRDEAFF.

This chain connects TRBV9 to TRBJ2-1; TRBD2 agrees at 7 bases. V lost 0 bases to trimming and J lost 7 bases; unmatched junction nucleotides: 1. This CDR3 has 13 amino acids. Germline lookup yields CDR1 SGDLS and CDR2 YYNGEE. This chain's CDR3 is CASSVAGGNEQFF. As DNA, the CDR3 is TGTGCCAGCAGCGTAGCGGGAGGTAATGAGCAGTTCTTC.

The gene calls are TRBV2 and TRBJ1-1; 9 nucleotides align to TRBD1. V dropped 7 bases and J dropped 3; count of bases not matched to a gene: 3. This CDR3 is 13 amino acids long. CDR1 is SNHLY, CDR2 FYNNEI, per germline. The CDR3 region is CASIRDRDTEAFF. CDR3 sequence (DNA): TGTGCCAGCATTAGGGACAGGGACACTGAAGCTTTCTTT.

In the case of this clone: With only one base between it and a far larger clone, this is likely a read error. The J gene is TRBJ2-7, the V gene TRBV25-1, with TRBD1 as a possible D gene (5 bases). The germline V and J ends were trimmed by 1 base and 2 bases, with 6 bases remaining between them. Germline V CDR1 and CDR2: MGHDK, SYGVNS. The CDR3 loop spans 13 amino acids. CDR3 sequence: CASSESGTYEQYF. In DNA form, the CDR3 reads TGTGCCAGCAGTGAATCAGGGACCTACGAGCAGTACTTC.

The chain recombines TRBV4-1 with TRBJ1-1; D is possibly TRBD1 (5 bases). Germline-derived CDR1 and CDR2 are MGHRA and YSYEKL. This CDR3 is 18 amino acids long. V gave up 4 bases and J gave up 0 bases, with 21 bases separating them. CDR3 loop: CASSPGGIMRGMNTEAFF. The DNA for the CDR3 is TGCGCCAGCAGCCCTGGGGGGATTATGCGGGGAATGAACACTGAAGCTTTCTTT.

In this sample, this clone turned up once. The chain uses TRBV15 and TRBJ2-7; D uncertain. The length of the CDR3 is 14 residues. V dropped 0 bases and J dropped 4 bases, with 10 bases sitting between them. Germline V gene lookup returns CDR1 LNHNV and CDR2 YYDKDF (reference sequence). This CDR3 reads CATSRDLSTYEQYF. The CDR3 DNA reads TGTGCCACCAGCAGAGATCTTTCAACGTACGAGCAGTACTTC.

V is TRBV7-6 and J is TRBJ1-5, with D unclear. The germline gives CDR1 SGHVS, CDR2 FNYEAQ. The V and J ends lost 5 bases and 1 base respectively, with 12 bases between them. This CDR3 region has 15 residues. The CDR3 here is CASSPALGSNQPQHF. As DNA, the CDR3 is TGTGCCAGCAGCCCAGCATTGGGGAGCAATCAGCCCCAGCATTTT.

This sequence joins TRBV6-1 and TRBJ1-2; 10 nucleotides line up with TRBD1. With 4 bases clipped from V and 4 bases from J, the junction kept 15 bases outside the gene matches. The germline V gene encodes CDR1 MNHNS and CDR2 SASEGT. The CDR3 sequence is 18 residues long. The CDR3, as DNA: TGTGCCAGCAGTGCTCTCGGGACAGGGGTGTCGCGGAGCTATGGCTACACCTTC. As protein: CASSALGTGVSRSYGYTF.